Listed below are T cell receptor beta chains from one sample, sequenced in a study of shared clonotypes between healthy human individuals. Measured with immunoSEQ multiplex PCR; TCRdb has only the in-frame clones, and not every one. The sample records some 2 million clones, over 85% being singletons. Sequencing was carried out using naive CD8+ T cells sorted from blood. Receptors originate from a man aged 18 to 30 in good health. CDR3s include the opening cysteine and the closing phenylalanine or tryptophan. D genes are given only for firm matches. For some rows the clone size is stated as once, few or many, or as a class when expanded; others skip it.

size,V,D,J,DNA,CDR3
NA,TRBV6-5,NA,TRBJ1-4,TGTGCCAGCAGCGTTTCAGGTGAAACTAATGAAAAACTGTTTTTT,CASSVSGETNEKLFF
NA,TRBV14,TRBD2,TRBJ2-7,TGTGCCAGCAGCCAAGAATTCCCCCTAGCGGGAGACTACGAGCAGTACTTC,CASSQEFPLAGDYEQYF
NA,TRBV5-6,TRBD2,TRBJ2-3,TGTGCCAGCAGCTTGGCGGTTTTGGTGGCGGGAGGAAGCACAGATACGCAGTATTTT,CASSLAVLVAGGSTDTQYF
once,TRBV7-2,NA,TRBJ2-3,TGTGCCAGCAGCTCCCCCGGACAGCACACAGATACGCAGTATTTT,CASSSPGQHTDTQYF
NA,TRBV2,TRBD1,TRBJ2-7,TGTGCCAGCGACCGCCGGGACAGCTCCTACGAGCAGTACTTC,CASDRRDSSYEQYF
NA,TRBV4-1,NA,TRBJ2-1,TGCGCCAGCAGCCAAGGACCGTACAATGAGCAGTTCTTC,CASSQGPYNEQFF
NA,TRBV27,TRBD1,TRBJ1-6,TGTGCCAGCAGTCCAAGACAGGGGGCGGGCTATAATTCACCCCTCCACTTT,CASSPRQGAGYNSPLHF
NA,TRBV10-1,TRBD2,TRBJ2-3,TGCGCCAGCAGTTCAAAAGCGGGAGGGCGAGATACGCAGTATTTT,CASSSKAGGRDTQYF
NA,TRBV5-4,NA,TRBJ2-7,TGTGCCAGCAGCCCGACGGGTGAGCTCTACGAGCAGTACTTC,CASSPTGELYEQYF
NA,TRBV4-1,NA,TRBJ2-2,TGCGCCAGCAGCCCCCAGCGCCGGGACGTTAACACCGGGGAGCTGTTTTTT,CASSPQRRDVNTGELFF
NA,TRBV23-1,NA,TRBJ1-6,TGCGCCAGCAGTCAAACGGGGACAAATCGGTCACCCCTCCACTTT,CASSQTGTNRSPLHF
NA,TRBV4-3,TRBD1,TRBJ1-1,TGCGCCAGCAGCCAGGGGACAGGGTGGGGAGCTTTCTTT,CASSQGTGWGAFF
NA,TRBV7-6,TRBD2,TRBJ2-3,TGTGCCAGCAGCCCCCGCGGGGGGGAGAGCACAGATACGCAGTATTTT,CASSPRGGESTDTQYF
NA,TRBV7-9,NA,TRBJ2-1,TGTGCCAGCAGTACCAGGACCTACAATGAGCAGTTCTTC,CASSTRTYNEQFF
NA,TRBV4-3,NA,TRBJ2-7,TGCGCCAGCAGCCAATTCCTAGCGTACGAGCAGTACTTC,CASSQFLAYEQYF
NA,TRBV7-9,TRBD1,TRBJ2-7,TGTGCCAGCAGCTTAGAGGCCGGGACAGGGGCCTACGAGCAGTACTTC,CASSLEAGTGAYEQYF
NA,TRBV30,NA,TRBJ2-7,TGTGCCTGGAGCAAGGGATTGGGAACCTACGAGCAGTACTTC,CAWSKGLGTYEQYF
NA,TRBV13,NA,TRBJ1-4,TGTGCCAGCAGCTTCCGGACAGATAATGAAAAACTGTTTTTT,CASSFRTDNEKLFF
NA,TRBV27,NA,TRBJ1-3,TGTGCCAGCAGTTTAACCAGCCACTCTGGAAACACCATATATTTT,CASSLTSHSGNTIYF
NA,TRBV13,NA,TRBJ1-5,TGTGCCAGCAGCGAGACCCCCGGAGGGCCCCAGCATTTT,CASSETPGGPQHF
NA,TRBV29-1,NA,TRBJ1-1,TGCAGCGTTGATAGGGCTGAGGGGTCTGAAGCTTTCTTT,CSVDRAEGSEAFF
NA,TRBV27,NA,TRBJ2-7,TGTGCCAGCAGTCCCGGGGGCGGGGGATACTACGAGCAGTACTTC,CASSPGGGGYYEQYF
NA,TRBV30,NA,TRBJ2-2,TGTGCCTGGAGTGCGAGGGAGGCCTGGGGCACCGGGGAGCTGTTTTTT,CAWSAREAWGTGELFF
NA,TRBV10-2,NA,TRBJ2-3,TGCGCCAGCAATTCGGGAACAGATACGCAGTATTTT,CASNSGTDTQYF
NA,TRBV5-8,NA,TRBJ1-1,TGTGCCAGCAGCTTTTCGCCGAACACTGAAGCTTTCTTT,CASSFSPNTEAFF
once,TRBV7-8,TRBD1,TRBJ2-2,TGTGCCAGCAGCCACCCCCGGGACAGCAACACCGGGGAGCTGTTTTTT,CASSHPRDSNTGELFF
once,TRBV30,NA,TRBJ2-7,TGTGCCTGCATTTGGTCGTCGGAGCAGTACTTC,CACIWSSEQYF
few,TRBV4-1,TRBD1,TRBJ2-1,TGCGCCAGCAGCCAAGAGGACAGGCTGAATGAGCAGTTCTTC,CASSQEDRLNEQFF
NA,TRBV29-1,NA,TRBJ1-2,TGCAGCGTTGGGACGGTCTATGGCTACACCTTC,CSVGTVYGYTF
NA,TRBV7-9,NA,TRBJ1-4,TGTGCCAGTTACGGGACTCCTAACGAAAAACTGTTTTTT,CASYGTPNEKLFF
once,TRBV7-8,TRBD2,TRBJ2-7,TGTGCCAGCAGCCAGACTAGCGGGAACTCCTACGAGCAGTACTTC,CASSQTSGNSYEQYF
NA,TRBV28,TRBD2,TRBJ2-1,TGTGCCAGCAGACAAGGACTAGCGGCTAACAATGAGCAGTTCTTC,CASRQGLAANNEQFF
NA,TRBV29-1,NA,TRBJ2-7,TGCAGCGTTGAAGTAGGGTACGAGCAGTACTTC,CSVEVGYEQYF
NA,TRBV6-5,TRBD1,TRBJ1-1,TGTGCCAGCAGCTTGGACAGGGGGCTTACTGAAGCTTTCTTT,CASSLDRGLTEAFF
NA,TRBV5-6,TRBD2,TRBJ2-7,TGTGCCAGCAGCTCGAAGGTTAGCGGGGGCTCCTACGAGCAGTACTTC,CASSSKVSGGSYEQYF
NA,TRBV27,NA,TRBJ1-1,TGTGCCAGCAGTACGAGAACCAACACTGAAGCTTTCTTT,CASSTRTNTEAFF
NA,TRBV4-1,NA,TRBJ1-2,TGCGCCAGCAGCCAAACAGACATTGGATACTATGGCTACACCTTC,CASSQTDIGYYGYTF
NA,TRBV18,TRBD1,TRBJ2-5,TGTGCCAGCTCGTCAATCCGGGACAGTCGAGAGACCCAGTACTTC,CASSSIRDSRETQYF